This entry lists 14 T cell receptor beta chains sequenced from one sample in a study of cytomegalovirus exposure and HLA in healthy donors. Primers for the PCR totalled 60 Vbeta and 13 Jbeta. Clones were sequenced by immunoSEQ multiplex PCR, and TCRdb holds only the in-frame ones, with some missing. The profile shows about 98,000 clones, roughly two thirds of them singletons. What was sequenced was PBMCs. These receptors all stem from a female donor in good health and CMV-seronegative.

This sequence joins TRBV4-1 and TRBJ2-5; 10 nucleotides match TRBD2. CDR1 and CDR2 from the germline V gene are MGHRA and YSYEKL. V lost 0 bases and J lost 5; bases outside the gene matches: 15. This CDR3 has 19 amino acids. The CDR3 is CASSQEASGGPSLAETQYF. For the CDR3, the DNA is TGCGCCAGCAGCCAAGAGGCTAGCGGGGGTCCTTCGTTGGCGGAGACCCAGTACTTC.

V is TRBV10-3 and J is TRBJ2-5; D unresolved. The V end was cut by 2 bases, the J end by 5 bases, with 9 bases between. Per the germline V gene, CDR1 is ENHRY and CDR2 is SYGVKD. This CDR3 contains 13 residues. CDR3 in DNA: TGTGCCATCAGTGAGCGTAACGGGGAGACCCAGTACTTC. Its protein product is CAISERNGETQYF.

This chain connects TRBV5-4 to TRBJ2-5, with D perhaps matching TRBD1 (6 bases). The last part of the DNA fits TRBJ2-7 better; the J call may be wrong. CDR3 size: 15 residues. The germline CDR1 and CDR2 sequences are SGHNT and YYREEE (reference sequence). Here the CDR3 DNA reads TGTGCCAGCAGCTTGGCCGGGACACAGTCCTACGAGCAGTACTTC. This codes for CASSLAGTQSYEQYF.

This sequence joins TRBV7-9 and TRBJ2-1, with D possibly TRBD2 on 6 matching bases. This CDR3 is 13 amino acids long. CDR1 and CDR2 from the germline V gene are SEHNR and FQNEAQ (reference sequence). Trimming pared 0 bases from V and 13 bases from J, leaving 13 bases between. The CDR3 nucleotides read TGTGCCAGCAGCTTAGCGCTCGGGGGTAATCAGTTCTTC. Translated: CASSLALGGNQFF.

This chain joins TRBV10-1 and TRBJ2-3; 8 positions match TRBD1. The CDR3 runs 16 residues. J lost 6 bases, V lost 4 bases, and 12 bases had no gene match. CDR1 WNHNN and CDR2 SYGVQD come from the germline V gene (reference sequence). The CDR3 sequence: CASSGVGSGGLDTQYF. For the CDR3, the DNA is TGCGCCAGCAGTGGAGTCGGTTCAGGGGGCTTGGATACGCAGTATTTT.

CDR3 DNA sequence: TGCGCCAGCAGCCAAGATAACGTGGGACTAGCGGGTCCCTCCTACAATGAGCAGTTCTTC. This codes for CASSQDNVGLAGPSYNEQFF. V gene TRBV4-1 combines with J gene TRBJ2-1; 12 positions match TRBD2. With V trimmed by 0 bases and J by 0 bases, 9 bases remained unmatched. The CDR3 length is 20 residues. CDR1 and CDR2 (germline): MGHRA, YSYEKL.

CDR3: CASSFSGQRLTTAFF. In nucleotides, the CDR3 is TGTGCCAGCAGCTTCTCAGGACAACGTCTCACGACAGCTTTCTTT. The chain uses TRBV7-9 and TRBJ1-1; perhaps TRBD1 as D (5 bases). CDR3 size: 15 residues. V lost 3 bases and J lost 10, with 21 bases in between. Germline CDR1 reads SEHNR; CDR2 reads FQNEAQ (reference sequence).

The chain links TRBV6-1 to TRBJ1-2; unclear D gene. The CDR3 consists of 15 residues. V was shortened by 10 bases and J by 0 bases, with 18 bases between the two germline ends. Looked up from germline, CDR1 is MNHNS and CDR2 is SASEGT. The CDR3 sequence is CATPRRDKSNYGYTF. CDR3 nucleotide sequence: TGTGCCACCCCCCGCCGGGATAAATCTAACTATGGCTACACCTTC.

The rearrangement links TRBV29-1 to TRBJ2-1, with 9 nucleotides matching TRBD1. The CDR3 covers 14 residues. Unmatched junction bases numbered 4, after V lost 6 bases and J lost 1 base. CDR1 is SQVTM and CDR2 is ANQGSEA in the germline V gene. The CDR3: CSVTTGGSYNEQFF. In DNA, the CDR3 is TGCAGCGTCACGACAGGGGGATCCTACAATGAGCAGTTCTTC.

The chain combines TRBV6-5 with TRBJ2-7, with a possible D match to TRBD1 (5 bases). V was pared by 4 bases and J by 2 bases, with 12 bases between. Germline CDR1 reads MNHEY; CDR2 reads SVGAGI. The CDR3 is 14 amino acids. CDR3 protein: CASSFRPDTYEQYF. The CDR3 bases are TGTGCCAGCAGTTTCAGGCCGGACACCTACGAGCAGTACTTC.

The chain couples TRBV30 to TRBJ2-5; TRBD2 is a possible D gene (6 bases). Between the trimmed V and J ends, which lost 5 bases and 4 bases, there was a span of 17 bases. Germline V gene sequence: CDR1 GTSNPN, CDR2 SVGIG (reference sequence). CDR3 size: 14 residues. The DNA for the CDR3 is TGTGCCTGGGCTGGCGCGGGGATGGGAGAGACCCAGTACTTC. It is translated as CAWAGAGMGETQYF.

This chain connects TRBV28 to TRBJ1-2, with 12 bases identical to TRBD1. The CDR3 is made up of 15 amino acids. V shed 5 bases and J 8 bases; nucleotides not matched to a gene: 9. Germline CDR1 and CDR2: MDHEN and SYDVKM. CDR3 nucleotide sequence: TGTGCCAGCAGTGGTCGGGACAGGGGGCGATGGGGCTACACCTTC. Protein product: CASSGRDRGRWGYTF.

The rearrangement uses TRBV28 and TRBJ1-4; D gene unclear. This CDR3 has 15 residues. The germline V gene encodes CDR1 MDHEN and CDR2 SYDVKM. V lost 3 bases and J lost 0, with 8 bases in between. CDR3 sequence reads: CASSFNGATNEKLFF. Here the CDR3 DNA reads TGTGCCAGCAGTTTTAACGGGGCAACTAATGAAAAACTGTTTTTT.

The chain couples TRBV9 to TRBJ1-2; a possible D gene is TRBD1 (5 bases). Germline CDR1 reads SGDLS; CDR2 reads YYNGEE. The CDR3 spans 16 residues. The germline V and J ends were trimmed by 0 bases and 0 bases, with 12 bases remaining between them. CDR3 nucleotide sequence: TGTGCCAGCAGCGTAGTGGTCCCGACAGCTAACTATGGCTACACCTTC. Translating it yields CASSVVVPTANYGYTF.